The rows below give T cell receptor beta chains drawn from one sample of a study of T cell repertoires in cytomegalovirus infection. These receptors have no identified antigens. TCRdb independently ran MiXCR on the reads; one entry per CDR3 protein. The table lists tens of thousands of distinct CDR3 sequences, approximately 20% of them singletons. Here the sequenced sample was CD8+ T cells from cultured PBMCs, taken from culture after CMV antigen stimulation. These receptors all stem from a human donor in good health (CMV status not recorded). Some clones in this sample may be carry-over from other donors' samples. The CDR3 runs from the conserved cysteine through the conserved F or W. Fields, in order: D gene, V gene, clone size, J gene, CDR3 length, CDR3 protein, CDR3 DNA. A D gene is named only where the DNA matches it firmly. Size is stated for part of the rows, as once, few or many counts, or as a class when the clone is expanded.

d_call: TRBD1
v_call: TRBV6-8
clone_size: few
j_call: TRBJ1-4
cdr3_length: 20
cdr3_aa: CASSYLTGTGGIGANEKLFF
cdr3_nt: TGTGCCAGCAGTTACCTGACCGGGACAGGGGGAATCGGGGCTAATGAAAAACTGTTTTTT

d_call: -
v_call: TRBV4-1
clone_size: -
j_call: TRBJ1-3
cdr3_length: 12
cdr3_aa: CASSLDFYTIYF
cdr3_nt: TGCGCCAGCAGCTTAGACTTCTACACCATATATTTT

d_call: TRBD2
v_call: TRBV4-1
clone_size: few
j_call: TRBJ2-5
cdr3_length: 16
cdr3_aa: CASSQVVKRGQETQYF
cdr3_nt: TGCGCCAGCAGCCAAGTGGTAAAGCGGGGCCAAGAGACCCAGTACTTC

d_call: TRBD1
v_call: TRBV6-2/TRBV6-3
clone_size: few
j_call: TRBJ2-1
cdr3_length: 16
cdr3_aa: CASSYAGTGVSNEQFF
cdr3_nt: TGTGCCAGCAGTTATGCCGGGACAGGGGTCAGCAATGAGCAGTTCTTC

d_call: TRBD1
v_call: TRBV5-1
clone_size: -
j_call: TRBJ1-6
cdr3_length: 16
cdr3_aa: CASSLTGQGYNSPLHF
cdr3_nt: TGCGCCAGCAGCTTGACGGGACAGGGCTATAATTCACCCCTCCACTTT

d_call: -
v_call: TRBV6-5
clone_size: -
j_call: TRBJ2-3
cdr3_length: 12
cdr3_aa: CASSTNRDTQYF
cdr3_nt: TGTGCCAGCAGCACAAACCGAGATACGCAGTATTTT

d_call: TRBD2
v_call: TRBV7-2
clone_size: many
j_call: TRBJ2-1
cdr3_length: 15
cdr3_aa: CASSHSGGAYNEQFF
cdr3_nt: TGTGCCAGCAGCCATAGCGGGGGGGCCTACAATGAGCAGTTCTTC

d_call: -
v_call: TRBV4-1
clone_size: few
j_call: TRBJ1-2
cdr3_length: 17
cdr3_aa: CASSHISEGGSNYGYTF
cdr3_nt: TGCGCCAGCAGCCACATCTCCGAGGGGGGCTCAAACTATGGCTACACCTTC

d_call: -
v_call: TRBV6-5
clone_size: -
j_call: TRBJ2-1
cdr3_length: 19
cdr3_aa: CASRLTGSPVLSSYNEQFF
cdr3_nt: TGTGCCAGCAGATTAACTGGATCGCCCGTTTTGAGCTCCTACAATGAGCAGTTCTTC

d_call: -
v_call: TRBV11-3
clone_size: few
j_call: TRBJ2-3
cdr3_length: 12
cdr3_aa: CASSPGPDTQYF
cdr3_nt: TGTGCCAGCAGCCCGGGCCCAGATACGCAGTATTTT

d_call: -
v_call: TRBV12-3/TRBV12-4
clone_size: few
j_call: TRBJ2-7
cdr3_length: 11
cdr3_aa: CASSFSGEQYF
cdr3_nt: TGTGCCAGCAGTTTTTCTGGGGAGCAGTACTTC

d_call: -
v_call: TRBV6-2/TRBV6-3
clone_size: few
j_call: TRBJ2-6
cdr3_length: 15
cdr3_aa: CASSYEGSGANVLTF
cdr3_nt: TGTGCCAGCAGTTACGAGGGCTCTGGGGCCAACGTCCTGACTTTC

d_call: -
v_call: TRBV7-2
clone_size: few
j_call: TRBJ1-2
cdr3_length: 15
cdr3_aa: CASSAYRDGGYGYTF
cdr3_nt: TGTGCCAGCAGCGCCTACAGGGACGGCGGCTATGGCTACACCTTC

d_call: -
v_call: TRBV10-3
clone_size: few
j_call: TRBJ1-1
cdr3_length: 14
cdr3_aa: CAISGPGLNTEAFF
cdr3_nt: TGTGCCATCAGCGGACCGGGACTCAACACTGAAGCTTTCTTT

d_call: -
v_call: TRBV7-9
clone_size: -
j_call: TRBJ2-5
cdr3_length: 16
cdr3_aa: CASSPPSRNRQETQYF
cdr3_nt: TGTGCCAGCAGCCCACCCTCCAGGAATCGTCAAGAGACCCAGTACTTC

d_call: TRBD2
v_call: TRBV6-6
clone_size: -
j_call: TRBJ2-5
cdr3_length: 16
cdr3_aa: CASSYEPSGGAETQYF
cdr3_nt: TGTGCCAGCAGTTACGAGCCTAGCGGGGGGGCCGAGACCCAGTACTTC

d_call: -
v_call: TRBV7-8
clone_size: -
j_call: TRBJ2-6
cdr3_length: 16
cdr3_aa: CASSSAGMDGANVLTF
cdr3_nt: TGTGCCAGCAGCTCGGCGGGGATGGATGGGGCCAACGTCCTGACTTTC

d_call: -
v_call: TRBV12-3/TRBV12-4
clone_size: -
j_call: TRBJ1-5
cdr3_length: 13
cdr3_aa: CASSPSGGQPQHF
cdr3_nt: TGTGCCAGCAGTCCAAGTGGGGGTCAGCCCCAGCATTTT

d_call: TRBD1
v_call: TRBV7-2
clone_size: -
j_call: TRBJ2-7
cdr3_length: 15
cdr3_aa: CASSFQGAIDNEQYF
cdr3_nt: TGTGCCAGCAGCTTTCAGGGGGCGATCGACAACGAGCAGTACTTC

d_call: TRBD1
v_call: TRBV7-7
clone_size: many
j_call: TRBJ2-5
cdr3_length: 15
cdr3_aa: CASSGQGAWGETQYF
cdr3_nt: TGTGCCAGCAGCGGCCAGGGGGCCTGGGGAGAGACCCAGTACTTC

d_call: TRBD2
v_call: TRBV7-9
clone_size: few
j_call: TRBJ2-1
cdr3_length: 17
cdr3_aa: CASSLRAAGGPYNEQFF
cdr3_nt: TGTGCCAGCAGCTTAAGGGCGGCGGGGGGACCCTACAATGAGCAGTTCTTC

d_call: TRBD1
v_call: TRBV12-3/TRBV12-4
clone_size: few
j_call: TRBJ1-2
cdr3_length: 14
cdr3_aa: CASRGQGSAYGYTF
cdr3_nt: TGTGCCAGCAGAGGACAGGGGAGCGCATATGGCTACACCTTC

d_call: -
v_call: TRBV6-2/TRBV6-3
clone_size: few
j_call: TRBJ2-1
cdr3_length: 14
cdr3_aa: CASSIPGRGVEQFF
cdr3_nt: TGTGCCAGCAGTATTCCGGGCCGCGGGGTTGAGCAGTTCTTC

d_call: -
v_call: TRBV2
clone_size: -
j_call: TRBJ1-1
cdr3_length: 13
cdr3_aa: CASRGRENTEAFF
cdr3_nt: TGTGCCAGCAGGGGCCGAGAGAACACTGAAGCTTTCTTT

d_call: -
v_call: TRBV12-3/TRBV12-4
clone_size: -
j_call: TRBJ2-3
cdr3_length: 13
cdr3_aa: CASSGAAADTQYF
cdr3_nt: TGTGCCAGCAGTGGGGCAGCAGCAGATACGCAGTATTTT

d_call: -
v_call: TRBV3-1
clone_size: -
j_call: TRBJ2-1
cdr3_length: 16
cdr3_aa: CASSQGGGAVYNEQFF
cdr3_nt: TGTGCCAGCAGCCAAGGTGGAGGGGCCGTCTACAATGAGCAGTTCTTC

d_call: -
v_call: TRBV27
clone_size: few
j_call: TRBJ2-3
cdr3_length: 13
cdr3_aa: CASSSLRADTQYF
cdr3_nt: TGTGCCAGCAGTTCCCTTCGGGCAGATACGCAGTATTTT

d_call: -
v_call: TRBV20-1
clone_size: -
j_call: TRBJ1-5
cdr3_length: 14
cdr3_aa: CSALPGASNQPQHF
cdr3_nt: TGCAGTGCTCTCCCGGGGGCGAGCAATCAGCCCCAGCATTTT

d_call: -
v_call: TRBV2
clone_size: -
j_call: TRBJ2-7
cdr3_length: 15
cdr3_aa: CASSELTDSSYEQYF
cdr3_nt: TGTGCCAGCAGTGAACTGACAGATAGCTCCTACGAGCAGTACTTC

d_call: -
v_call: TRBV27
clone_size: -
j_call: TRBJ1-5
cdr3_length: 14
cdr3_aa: CASSSGSSNQPQHF
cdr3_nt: TGTGCCAGCAGTTCAGGGTCCAGCAATCAGCCCCAGCATTTT

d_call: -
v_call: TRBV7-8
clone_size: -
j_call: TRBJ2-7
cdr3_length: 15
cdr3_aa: CASSLGDSIGHEQYF
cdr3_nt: TGTGCCAGCAGCTTAGGAGACTCTATAGGCCACGAGCAGTACTTC

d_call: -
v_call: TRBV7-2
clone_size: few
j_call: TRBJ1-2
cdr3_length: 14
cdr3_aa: CASSLPGPNYGYTF
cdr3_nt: TGTGCCAGCAGCTTGCCAGGGCCAAACTATGGCTACACCTTC

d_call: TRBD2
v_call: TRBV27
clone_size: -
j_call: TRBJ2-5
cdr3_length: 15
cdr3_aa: CASSFSGGSQETQYF
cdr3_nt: TGTGCCAGCAGTTTTAGCGGGGGGTCCCAAGAGACCCAGTACTTC

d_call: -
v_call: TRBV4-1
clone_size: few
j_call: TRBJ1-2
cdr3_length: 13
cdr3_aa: CASSGGNNYGYTF
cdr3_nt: TGCGCCAGCAGTGGGGGGAATAACTATGGCTACACCTTC

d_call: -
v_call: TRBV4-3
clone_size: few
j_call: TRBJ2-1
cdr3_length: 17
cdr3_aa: CASSHAPARSKDNEQFF
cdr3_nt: TGCGCTAGCAGCCATGCTCCGGCCCGGTCCAAGGACAATGAGCAGTTCTTC

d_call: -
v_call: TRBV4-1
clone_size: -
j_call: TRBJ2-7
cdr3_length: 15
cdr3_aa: CASSYDPGTTYEQYF
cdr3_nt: TGCGCCAGCAGTTATGACCCCGGGACCACCTACGAGCAGTACTTC

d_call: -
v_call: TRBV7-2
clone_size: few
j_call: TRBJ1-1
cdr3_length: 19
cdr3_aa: CASSLTSPRARGRRTEAFF
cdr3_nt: TGTGCCAGCAGCTTAACGTCCCCCCGGGCCCGGGGGCGACGAACTGAAGCTTTCTTT

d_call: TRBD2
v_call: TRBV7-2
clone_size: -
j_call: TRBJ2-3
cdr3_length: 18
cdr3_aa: CASSIGLAGGGSTDTQYF
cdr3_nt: TGTGCCAGCAGCATTGGACTAGCGGGGGGAGGGAGCACAGATACGCAGTATTTT

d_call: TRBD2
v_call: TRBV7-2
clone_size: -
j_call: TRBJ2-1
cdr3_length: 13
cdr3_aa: CAGGGGSYNEQFF
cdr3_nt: TGTGCGGGGGGGGGGGGCTCCTACAATGAGCAGTTCTTC

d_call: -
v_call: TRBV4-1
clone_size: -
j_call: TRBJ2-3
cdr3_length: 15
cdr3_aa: CSSSLRTDSTDTQYF
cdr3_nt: TGCTCCAGCAGCCTCCGGACAGATAGCACAGATACGCAGTATTTT

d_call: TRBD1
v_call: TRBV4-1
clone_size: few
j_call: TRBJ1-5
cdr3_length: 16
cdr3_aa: CASSQYTGTGHQPQHF
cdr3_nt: TGCGCCAGCAGCCAGTATACCGGGACAGGGCACCAGCCCCAGCATTTT

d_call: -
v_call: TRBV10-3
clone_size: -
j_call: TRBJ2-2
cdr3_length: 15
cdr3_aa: CAISAELQSTGELFF
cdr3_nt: TGTGCCATCAGTGCCGAGTTGCAATCGACCGGGGAGCTGTTTTTT